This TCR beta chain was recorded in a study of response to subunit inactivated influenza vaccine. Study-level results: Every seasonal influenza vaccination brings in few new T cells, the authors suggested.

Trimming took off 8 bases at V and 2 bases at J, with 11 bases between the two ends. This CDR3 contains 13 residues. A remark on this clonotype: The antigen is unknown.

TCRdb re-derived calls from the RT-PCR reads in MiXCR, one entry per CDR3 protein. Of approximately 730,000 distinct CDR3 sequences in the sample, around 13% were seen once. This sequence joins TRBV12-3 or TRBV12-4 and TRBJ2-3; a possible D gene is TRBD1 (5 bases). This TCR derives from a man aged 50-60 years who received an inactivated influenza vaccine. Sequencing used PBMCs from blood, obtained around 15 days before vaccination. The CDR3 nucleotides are TGTGCCAGCTATAGGGGCCCCACAGATACGCAGTATTTT. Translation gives CASYRGPTDTQYF.